The 25 T cell receptor beta chains listed next were all sequenced from one sample in a study of somatic mutations in cytotoxic T cells in rheumatoid arthritis. TCRdb's table, derived via immunoSEQ multiplex PCR, lists solely in-frame clones and lacks some. This table holds some 7,000 clones, 75% to 90% found once. Sequencing was done on a sample of CD8+ T cells sorted from blood. The receptor source for this set is a woman between 65 and 79 years old with rheumatoid arthritis.

CDR3 nucleotide sequence: TGTGCCAGCGGGACAGATATGAACACTGAAGCTTTCTTT. This sequence encodes CASGTDMNTEAFF. The rearrangement uses TRBV13 and TRBJ1-1, with TRBD1 identical over 7 bases. CDR3 length: 13 residues. Trimming at V came to 8 bases and at J to 0 bases, leaving 3 bases not matched to a gene. CDR1 and CDR2 from the germline V gene are PRHDT and FYEKMQ (reference sequence).

Concerning this clone: Its ends do not fully match the called genes, so a read error is possible. The chain combines TRBV13 with TRBJ2-3; D is possibly TRBD2 (6 bases). The CDR3 is 13 amino acids. CDR1 PRHDT and CDR2 FYEKMQ come from the germline V gene (reference sequence). The CDR3 region is CASRLGGWDTQYF. The CDR3 DNA is TGTGCCAGCCGCTTGGGGGGTTGGGATACGCAGTATTTT.

The chain links TRBV4-2 to TRBJ2-7; D is ambiguous. V lost 1 base and J lost 5, with 12 bases in between. The CDR3 has 14 residues. Germline V CDR1 and CDR2: LGHNA, YNFKEQ. This CDR3 reads CASSQAVGFHEQYF. CDR3 nucleotides: TGTGCCAGCAGCCAAGCGGTCGGGTTCCACGAGCAGTACTTC.

The rearrangement uses TRBV9 and TRBJ2-3, with TRBD2 matching 12 bases. Germline loops: CDR1 SGDLS, CDR2 YYNGEE. The CDR3 loop spans 17 amino acids. After removal of 0 bases from V and 5 bases from J, the junction contained 7 bases not matched to a gene. The CDR3 bases are TGTGCCAGCAGCGTAGAGGCTAGCGGGGGGGCAGGAGATACGCAGTATTTT. It yields the protein CASSVEASGGAGDTQYF.

The gene calls are TRBV27 and TRBJ2-7, with 13 bases identical to TRBD2. V shed 4 bases and J 0 bases; nucleotides not matched to a gene: 9. The CDR3 runs to 18 residues. Germline loops: CDR1 MNHEY, CDR2 SMNVEV (reference sequence). The CDR3 spells CASSSGTSGVSISYEQYF. The DNA of the CDR3 is TGTGCCAGCAGTTCCGGGACTAGCGGGGTCTCGATCTCCTACGAGCAGTACTTC.

The J gene is TRBJ1-2, the V gene TRBV10-3; possibly TRBD1 for D (6 bases). CDR1 ENHRY and CDR2 SYGVKD come from the germline V gene. The CDR3 has 16 amino acids. V dropped 2 bases and J dropped 0 bases, with 13 bases sitting between them. CDR3 loop: CAISEPTDRANYGYTF. CDR3 in DNA: TGTGCCATCAGTGAGCCGACGGACAGAGCTAACTATGGCTACACCTTC.

This chain's CDR3 is CASSPRSPTSLGYTF. The DNA for the CDR3 is TGTGCCAGCAGCCCTAGGAGCCCGACCTCTCTTGGCTACACCTTC. V is TRBV5-6 and J is TRBJ1-2; D gene uncertain. V was shortened by 4 bases and J by 7 bases, with 20 bases between the two germline ends. The CDR3 covers 15 residues. Germline V lookup: CDR1 SGHDT, CDR2 YYEEEE.

The V gene is TRBV2, the J gene TRBJ2-7; no definite D call. Germline CDR1 reads SNHLY; CDR2 reads FYNNEI. V shed 2 bases and J shed 4 bases, with 9 bases lying between them. The CDR3 is 13 residues long. DNA for the CDR3: TGTGCCAGCAGTGAAAGAACACCATACGAGCAGTACTTC. Encoded protein: CASSERTPYEQYF.

This clone turned up a few times. V gene TRBV4-1 combines with J gene TRBJ1-2; 11 bases are shared with TRBD1. Germline assignment: CDR1 MGHRA and CDR2 YSYEKL. The CDR3 contains 14 residues. Germline trimming cut 4 bases from V and 4 bases from J; bases unmatched to any gene: 2. The CDR3 spells CASSPGTGGYGYTF. Here the CDR3 DNA reads TGCGCCAGCAGCCCGGGGACAGGGGGCTATGGCTACACCTTC.

The chain has TRBV9 and TRBJ2-3; TRBD2 is a possible D gene (6 bases). Germline V lookup: CDR1 SGDLS, CDR2 YYNGEE. Trimming pared 0 bases from V and 0 bases from J, leaving 8 bases between. CDR3 length: 15 residues. The CDR3 sequence: CASSVVRGSTDTQYF. The CDR3 DNA is TGTGCCAGCAGCGTAGTGCGGGGCAGCACAGATACGCAGTATTTT.

The chain employs TRBV7-9 and TRBJ2-7; 8 bases line up with TRBD2. Per the germline V gene, CDR1 is SEHNR and CDR2 is FQNEAQ (reference sequence). The ends lost 5 bases at V and 5 bases at J; junction bases unmatched: 17. The CDR3 sequence is 17 residues long. CDR3 sequence: CASSGEGAGDTQDEQYF. The CDR3 DNA reads as TGTGCCAGCAGCGGGGAGGGAGCGGGAGACACCCAAGACGAGCAGTACTTC.

This clone was recorded once. The chain links TRBV7-9 to TRBJ2-1; D remains unclear. CDR1 is SEHNR, CDR2 FQNEAQ, per germline (reference sequence). The CDR3 spans 10 residues. Trimming left V 4 bases short and J 9 bases short, with 4 bases between. The CDR3 DNA follows: TGTGCCAGCAGCTCGGGTGAGCAGTTCTTC. It codes for CASSSGEQFF.

J is TRBJ1-1 and V is TRBV11-3; 10 bases fit TRBD1. Trimming took 4 bases from V and 1 from J; bases not matched to a gene: 0. The CDR3 spans 14 residues. Germline V gene lookup returns CDR1 SGHNT and CDR2 YENEEA. CDR3 region: CASSWDRGNTEAFF. In nucleotides, the CDR3 is TGTGCCAGCAGCTGGGACAGGGGGAACACTGAAGCTTTCTTT.

J is TRBJ2-2 and V is TRBV19; perhaps TRBD2 as D (6 bases). V was clipped by 10 bases and J by 2 bases, with 17 bases between them. The CDR3 runs 15 residues. From germline, CDR1 is LNHDA and CDR2 SQIVND (reference sequence). The chain's CDR3 is CANQPGLRNTGELFF. The CDR3 DNA follows: TGTGCCAACCAACCGGGACTCCGAAACACCGGGGAGCTGTTTTTT.

Here the CDR3 reads CASSPRGSITDTQYF. CDR3 in DNA: TGTGCCAGCAGCCCCCGCGGGAGTATCACAGATACGCAGTATTTT. The V and J genes are TRBV9 and TRBJ2-3; 7 positions agree with TRBD2. This CDR3 comprises 15 residues. V was clipped by 4 bases and J by 2 bases; unmatched bases: 7. Germline V gene data show CDR1 as SGDLS and CDR2 as YYNGEE.

The CDR3: CASSNRYLEKNIQYF. The CDR3 DNA is TGCGCCAGCAGCAACCGTTATTTGGAGAAAAACATTCAGTACTTC. V is TRBV4-1 and J is TRBJ2-4; D not certain. The V end lost 5 bases, the J end lost 4 bases, and 15 bases lay between the germline ends. CDR3 length: 15 amino acids. CDR1 is MGHRA and CDR2 is YSYEKL in the germline V gene.

The V call is TRBV28, the J call TRBJ2-3; no clear D. Trimming shortened V by 5 bases and J by 2 bases, and 11 bases separated the two germline ends. Germline assignment: CDR1 MDHEN and CDR2 SYDVKM. This CDR3 contains 14 residues. The CDR3 DNA follows: TGTGCCAGCAGTCCCAGGATATACACAGATACGCAGTATTTT. Residues: CASSPRIYTDTQYF.

This clone occurred once. This chain links TRBV7-8 with TRBJ1-2; D is possibly TRBD1 (6 bases). In germline, CDR1 is SGHVS, CDR2 FQNEAQ. Trimming pared 5 bases from V and 12 bases from J, leaving 25 bases between. The CDR3 runs 15 residues. CDR3 coding DNA: TGTGCCAGCAGCGGTGGGCCAGGGGCCATTGCTTTAGACACCTTC. Protein sequence: CASSGGPGAIALDTF.

V usage is TRBV7-6 and J usage is TRBJ1-2, with 9 positions matching TRBD1. The V gene's germline CDR1 is SGHVS and CDR2 FNYEAQ. The CDR3 has 16 residues. V trimming: 2 bases; J trimming: 3 bases; junction bases outside the gene matches: 7. The CDR3 DNA sequence: TGTGCCAGCAGCTTATCTAGTACAGGGGGCGACTATGGCTACACCTTC. Encoded protein: CASSLSSTGGDYGYTF.

This clone came up once. The junction differs from germline at one of its ends, possibly a read error. The chain joins TRBV4-3 to TRBJ1-1; no clear D. The CDR3 has 11 residues. In germline, CDR1 is LGHNA, CDR2 YSLEER. Written as DNA, the CDR3 is TGCGCCAGCAGCCAGAACAGTGAAGCTTTCTTT. It is translated as CASSQNSEAFF.

The V call is TRBV19, the J call TRBJ1-5; D is unclear. This CDR3 spans 12 amino acids. With 1 base removed from V and 7 bases from J, the gap between germline ends came to 5 bases. From germline, CDR1 is LNHDA and CDR2 SQIVND (reference sequence). CDR3 region: CASSIGGQPQHF. The CDR3 bases are TGTGCCAGTAGTATAGGCGGGCAGCCCCAGCATTTT.

J is TRBJ1-2 and V is TRBV7-9; D uncertain. The V end lost 5 bases, the J end lost 6 bases, and 19 bases lay between the germline ends. The V gene's germline CDR1 is SEHNR and CDR2 FQNEAQ (reference sequence). The CDR3 sequence is 15 residues long. In DNA form, the CDR3 reads TGTGCCAGCAGCACTTTTTTCCCGCAGCGCCATGGCTACACCTTC. Translation gives CASSTFFPQRHGYTF. The full variable domain, completed using reference TRBV7-9 and TRBJ1-2, is DTGVSQNPRHKITKRGQNVTFRCDPISEHNRLYWYRQTLGQGPEFLTYFQNEAQLEKSRLLSDRFSAERPKGSFSTLEIQRTEQGDSAMYLCASSTFFPQRHGYTFGSGTRLTVV.

The J gene is TRBJ2-7, the V gene TRBV6-5; a possible D gene is TRBD1 (7 bases). V was shortened by 5 bases and J by 5 bases, with 16 bases between the two germline ends. The CDR3 covers 14 residues. Germline values: CDR1 MNHEY, CDR2 SVGAGI. In nucleotides, the CDR3 is TGTGCCAGCAGTCCAAGGGGGCCGGGGGACGAGCAGTACTTC. This translates into CASSPRGPGDEQYF.

This chain joins TRBV13 and TRBJ1-6; 8 bases agree with TRBD1. V trimming: 5 bases; J trimming: 10 bases; junction bases outside the gene matches: 22. CDR1 and CDR2 from the germline V gene are PRHDT and FYEKMQ (reference sequence). The CDR3 is 19 residues long. The CDR3 sequence is CASSPRSHRADRAGSPLHF. The CDR3, as DNA: TGTGCCAGCAGCCCACGCTCTCACAGGGCGGACAGGGCGGGATCACCCCTCCACTTT.

The CDR3 nucleotides are TGTGCCAGCAGGGGACTAGCGGCCTACTCCTACGAGCAGTACTTC. Amino acids: CASRGLAAYSYEQYF. The chain joins TRBV6-1 to TRBJ2-7; 11 positions agree with TRBD2. The germline V gene has CDR1 MNHNS and CDR2 SASEGT. The length of the CDR3 is 15 residues. Trimming removed 6 bases from V and 0 bases from J; junction bases left unmatched: 4.